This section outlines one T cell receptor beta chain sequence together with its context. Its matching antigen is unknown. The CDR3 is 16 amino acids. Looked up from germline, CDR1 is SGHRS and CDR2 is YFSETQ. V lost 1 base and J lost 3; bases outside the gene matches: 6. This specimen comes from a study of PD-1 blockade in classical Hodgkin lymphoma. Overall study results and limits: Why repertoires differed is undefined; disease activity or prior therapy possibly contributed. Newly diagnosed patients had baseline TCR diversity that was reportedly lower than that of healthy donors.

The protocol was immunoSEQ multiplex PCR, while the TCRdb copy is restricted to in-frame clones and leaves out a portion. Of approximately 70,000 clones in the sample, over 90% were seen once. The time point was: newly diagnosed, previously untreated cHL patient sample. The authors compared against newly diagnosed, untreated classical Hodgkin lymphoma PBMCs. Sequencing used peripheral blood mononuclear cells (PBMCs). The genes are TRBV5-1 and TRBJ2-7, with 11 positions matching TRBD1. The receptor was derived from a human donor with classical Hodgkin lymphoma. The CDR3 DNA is TGCGCCAGCAGCTTGCCTCGGACAGGGGGCGACTACGAGCAGTACTTC. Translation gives CASSLPRTGGDYEQYF.